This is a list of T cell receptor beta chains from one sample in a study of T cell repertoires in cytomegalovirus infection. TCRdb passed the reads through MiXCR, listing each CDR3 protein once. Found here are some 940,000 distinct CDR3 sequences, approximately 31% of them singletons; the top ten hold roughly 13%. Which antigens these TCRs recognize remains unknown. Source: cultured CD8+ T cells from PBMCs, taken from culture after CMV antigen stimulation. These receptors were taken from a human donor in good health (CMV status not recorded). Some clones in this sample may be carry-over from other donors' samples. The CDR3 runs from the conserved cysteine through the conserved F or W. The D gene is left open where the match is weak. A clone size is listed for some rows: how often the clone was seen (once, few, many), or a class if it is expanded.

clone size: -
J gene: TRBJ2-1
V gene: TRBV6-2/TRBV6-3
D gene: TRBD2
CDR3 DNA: TGTGCCAGCAGCCATCACGGGACTAGCGGGCAAGATGAGCAGTTCTTC
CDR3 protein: CASSHHGTSGQDEQFF

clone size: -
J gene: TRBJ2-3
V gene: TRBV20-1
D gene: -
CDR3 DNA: TGCAGTGCTAGAGATTCCGCAGGGAGTCGTCTAACAGATACGCAGTATTTT
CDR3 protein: CSARDSAGSRLTDTQYF

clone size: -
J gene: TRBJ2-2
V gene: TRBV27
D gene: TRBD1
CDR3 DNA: TGTGCCAGCAGGCCAGGGGGCGCGGGCACCGGGGAGCTGTTTTTT
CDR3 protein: CASRPGGAGTGELFF

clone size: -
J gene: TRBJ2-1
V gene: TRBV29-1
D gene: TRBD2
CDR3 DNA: TGCAGCGATAGCGGGCCGGGGGATGAGCAGTTCTTC
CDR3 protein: CSDSGPGDEQFF

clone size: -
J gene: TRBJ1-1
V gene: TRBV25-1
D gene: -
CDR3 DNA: TGTGCCAGCAGTGGCAGGGTCACTGAAGCTTTCTTT
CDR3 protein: CASSGRVTEAFF

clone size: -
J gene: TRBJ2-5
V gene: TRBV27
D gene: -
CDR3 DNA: TGTGCCAGCAGTGTAGATTTCCAAGAGACCCAGTACTTC
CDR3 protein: CASSVDFQETQYF

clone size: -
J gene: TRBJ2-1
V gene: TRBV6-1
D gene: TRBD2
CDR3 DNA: TGTGCCAGCAGTGAAAAAGGTCTAGCGGGGGGGGTCAATGAGCAGTTCTTC
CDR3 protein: CASSEKGLAGGVNEQFF

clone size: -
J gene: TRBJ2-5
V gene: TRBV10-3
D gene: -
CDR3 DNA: TGTGCCATCAGTGAGTCTAATGCGGGAGAGACCCAGTACTTC
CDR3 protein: CAISESNAGETQYF

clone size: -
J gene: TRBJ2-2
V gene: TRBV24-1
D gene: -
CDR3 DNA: TGTGCCACCAGGGGCGCGAGCACCGGGGAGCTGTTTTTT
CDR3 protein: CATRGASTGELFF

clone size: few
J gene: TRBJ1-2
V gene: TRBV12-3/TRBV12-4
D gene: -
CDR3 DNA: TGTGCCAGCAGTTCAGGGAGAGGTCGGGGCTACACCTTC
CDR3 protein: CASSSGRGRGYTF

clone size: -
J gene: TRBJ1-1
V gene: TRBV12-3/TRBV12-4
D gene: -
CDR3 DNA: TGTGCCAGCAGCCCCCCAGTGGGGCCCTATAACACTGAAGCTTTCTTT
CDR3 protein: CASSPPVGPYNTEAFF

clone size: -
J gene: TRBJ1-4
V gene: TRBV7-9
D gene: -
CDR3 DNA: TGTGCCAGCAGTACAGGGAGTGGTAATGAAAAACTGTTTTTT
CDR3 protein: CASSTGSGNEKLFF

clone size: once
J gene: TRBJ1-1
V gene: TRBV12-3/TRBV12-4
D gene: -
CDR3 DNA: TGTGCCAGCAGTCCGAAAGGGTCGGGAACTGAAGCTTTCTTT
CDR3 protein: CASSPKGSGTEAFF

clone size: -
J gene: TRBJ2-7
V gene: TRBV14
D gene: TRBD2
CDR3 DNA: TGTGCCAGCAGCCAACGGGAGGTACAGTACTACGAGCAGTACTTC
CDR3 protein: CASSQREVQYYEQYF

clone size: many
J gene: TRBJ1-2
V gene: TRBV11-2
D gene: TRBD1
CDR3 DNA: TGTGCCAGCAGCCCAACCGGGACAGCGCACTATGGCTACACCTTC
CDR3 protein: CASSPTGTAHYGYTF

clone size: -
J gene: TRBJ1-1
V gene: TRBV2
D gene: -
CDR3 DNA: TGTGCCAGCTTGGGGACTGAAGCTTTCTTT
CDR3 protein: CASLGTEAFF

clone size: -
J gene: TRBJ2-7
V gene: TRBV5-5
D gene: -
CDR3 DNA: TGTGCCAGCAGCGACCGGCGGAACGGTGCCTACGAGCAGTACTTC
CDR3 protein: CASSDRRNGAYEQYF

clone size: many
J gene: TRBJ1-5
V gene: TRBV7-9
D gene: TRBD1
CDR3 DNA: TGTGCCAGCCAGGACAGGGAAGATCAGCCCCAGCATTTT
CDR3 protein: CASQDREDQPQHF

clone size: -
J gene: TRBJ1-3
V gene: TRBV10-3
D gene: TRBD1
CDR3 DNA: TGTGCCATCAGTTCGGGACAGGGGGCAATTGTTGGAAACACCATATATTTT
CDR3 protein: CAISSGQGAIVGNTIYF

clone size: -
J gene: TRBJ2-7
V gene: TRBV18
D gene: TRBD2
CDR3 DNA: TGTGCCAGCTCACCAGCGGCGGGAGGGTTCTACGAGCAGTACTTC
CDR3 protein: CASSPAAGGFYEQYF

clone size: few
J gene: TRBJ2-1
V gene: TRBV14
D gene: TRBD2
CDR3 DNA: TGTGCCAGCAGCCAAAAGCGGGGTATGGAGCAGTTCTTC
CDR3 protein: CASSQKRGMEQFF

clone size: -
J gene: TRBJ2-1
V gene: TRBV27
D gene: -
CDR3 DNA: TGTGCCAGCAGTTTATCATGGGTTCCTTCCTACAATGAGCAGTTCTTC
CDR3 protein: CASSLSWVPSYNEQFF

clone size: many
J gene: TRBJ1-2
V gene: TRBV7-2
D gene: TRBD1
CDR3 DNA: TGTGCCAGCAGCTTAAGTCAGGGGGCTGCCTATGGCTACACCTTC
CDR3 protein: CASSLSQGAAYGYTF

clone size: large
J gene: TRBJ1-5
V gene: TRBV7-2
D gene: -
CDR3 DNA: TGTGCCAGCAGCTTAGATTGGGGAGATCAGCCCCAGCATTTT
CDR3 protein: CASSLDWGDQPQHF

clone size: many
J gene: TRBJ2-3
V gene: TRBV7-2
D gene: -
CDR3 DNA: TGTGCCAGCAGCGCAGGCGGGGGCCGGGCAGATACGCAGTATTTT
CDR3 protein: CASSAGGGRADTQYF

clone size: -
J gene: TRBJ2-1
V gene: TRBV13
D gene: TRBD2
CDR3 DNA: TGTGCCAGCAGCTTACCCGCCCTAGCGGGGGGGCGAAATGAGCAGTTCTTC
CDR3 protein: CASSLPALAGGRNEQFF

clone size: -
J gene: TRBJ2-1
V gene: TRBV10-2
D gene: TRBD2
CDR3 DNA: TGCGCCAGCAGCGCAGGACTAGCGGGGCCCAGCTCCTACAATGAGCAGTTCTTC
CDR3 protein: CASSAGLAGPSSYNEQFF

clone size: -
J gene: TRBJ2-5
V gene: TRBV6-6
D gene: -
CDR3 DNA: TGTGCCAGCAGTAAAGAGATAGCTACAGGGAGTGCCGGTGAGACCCAGTACTTC
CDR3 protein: CASSKEIATGSAGETQYF

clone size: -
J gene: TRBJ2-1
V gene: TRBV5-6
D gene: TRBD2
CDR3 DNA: TGTGCCAGCAGCGCCGCGAGCGGGGGGGCCGGAGGTAATGAGCAGTTCTTC
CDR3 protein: CASSAASGGAGGNEQFF

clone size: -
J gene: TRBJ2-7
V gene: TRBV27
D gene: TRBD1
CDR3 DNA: TGTGCCAGCATCCGCAGAAAGGGGGCCGGGAACGAGCAGTACTTC
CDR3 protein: CASIRRKGAGNEQYF

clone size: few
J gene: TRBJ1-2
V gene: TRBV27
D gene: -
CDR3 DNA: TGTGCCAGCAGTGGTCCGGGACTCTATGGCTACACCTTC
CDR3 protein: CASSGPGLYGYTF

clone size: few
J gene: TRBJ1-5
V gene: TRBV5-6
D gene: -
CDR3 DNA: TGTGCCAGCAGTCCCAAGGGAGCCCAGCCCCAGCATTTT
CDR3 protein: CASSPKGAQPQHF

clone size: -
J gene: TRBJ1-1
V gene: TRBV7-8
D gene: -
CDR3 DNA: TGTGCCAGCTACACACGCGACAGGAACACTGAAGCTTTCTTT
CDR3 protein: CASYTRDRNTEAFF

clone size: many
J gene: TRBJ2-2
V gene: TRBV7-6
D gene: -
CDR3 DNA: TGTGCCAGCAGCTTATCACATGGGGTTTTCACCGGGGAGCTGTTTTTT
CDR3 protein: CASSLSHGVFTGELFF

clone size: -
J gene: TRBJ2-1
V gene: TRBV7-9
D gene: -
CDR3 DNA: TGTGCCAGCAGCAGGACTTTTAATGAGCAGTTCTTC
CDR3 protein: CASSRTFNEQFF

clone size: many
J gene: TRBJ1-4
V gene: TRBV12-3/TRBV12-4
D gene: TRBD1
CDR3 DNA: TGTGCCAGCAGGCCGGGACAGAATAATGAAAAACTGTTTTTT
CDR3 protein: CASRPGQNNEKLFF

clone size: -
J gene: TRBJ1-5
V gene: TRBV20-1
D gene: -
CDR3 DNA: TGCAGTGCTAGTCCGGGGGCTAGACAGCCCCAGCATTTT
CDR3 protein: CSASPGARQPQHF